A single T cell receptor beta chain is shown here with its context. This sample was included in a study of cytomegalovirus exposure and HLA in healthy donors. Method: immunoSEQ multiplex PCR; TCRdb's copy keeps in-frame clones and lacks some. The sample includes 150,000 to 200,000 clones, about four fifths of them seen just once. The CDR3 extends over 15 amino acids. V was trimmed by 4 bases and J by 7 bases, leaving 16 bases between them. Germline lookup yields CDR1 MGHRA and CDR2 YSYEKL. The TCR was taken from a man in his thirties or forties in good health and CMV-seropositive. Sequenced sample: PBMCs. The genes are TRBV4-1 and TRBJ1-4; maybe TRBD1 (6 bases). CDR3 loop: CASSLTGLTGEKLFF. The CDR3 DNA is TGCGCCAGCAGCCTGACAGGCCTGACAGGTGAAAAACTGTTTTTT.